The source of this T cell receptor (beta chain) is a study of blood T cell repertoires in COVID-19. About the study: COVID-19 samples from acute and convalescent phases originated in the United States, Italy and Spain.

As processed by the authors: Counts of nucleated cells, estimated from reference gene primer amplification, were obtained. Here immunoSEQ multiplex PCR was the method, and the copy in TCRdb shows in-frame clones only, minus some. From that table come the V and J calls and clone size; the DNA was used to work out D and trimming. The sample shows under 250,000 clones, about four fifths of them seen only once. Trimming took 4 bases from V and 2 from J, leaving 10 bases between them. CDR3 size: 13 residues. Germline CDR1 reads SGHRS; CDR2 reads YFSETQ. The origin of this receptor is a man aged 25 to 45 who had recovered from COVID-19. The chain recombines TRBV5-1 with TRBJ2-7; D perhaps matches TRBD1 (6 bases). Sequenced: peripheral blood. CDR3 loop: CASSLTGTYEQYF. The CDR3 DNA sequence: TGCGCCAGCAGCCTGACAGGTACCTACGAGCAGTACTTC.